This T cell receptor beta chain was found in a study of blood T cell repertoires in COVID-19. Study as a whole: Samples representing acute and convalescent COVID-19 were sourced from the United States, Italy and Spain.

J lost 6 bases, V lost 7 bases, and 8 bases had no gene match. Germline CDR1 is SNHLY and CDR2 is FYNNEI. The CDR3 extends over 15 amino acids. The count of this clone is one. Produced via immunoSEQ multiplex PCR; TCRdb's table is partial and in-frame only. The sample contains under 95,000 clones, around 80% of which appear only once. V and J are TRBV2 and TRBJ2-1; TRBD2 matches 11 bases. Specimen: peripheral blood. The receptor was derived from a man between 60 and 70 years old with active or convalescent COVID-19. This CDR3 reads CASTLAGGPTNEQFF. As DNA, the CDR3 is TGTGCCAGCACCCTAGCGGGGGGTCCCACCAATGAGCAGTTCTTC.